Each of the 14 T cell receptor beta chains below was sequenced from the same sample in a study of shared clonotypes between healthy human individuals. The table came from immunoSEQ multiplex PCR; TCRdb's copy has only in-frame clones and leaves some out. The profile shows some 2,100,000 clones, almost 96% of them singletons. Source material: naive CD4+ T cells sorted from blood. Subset of the sample: CD45RA+ positively selected. The receptors stem from a man between 18 and 29 years old in good health.

The chain is built from TRBV5-1 and TRBJ2-1, with a weak D call TRBD1 (6 bases). V was shortened by 4 bases and J by 3 bases, with 17 bases between the two germline ends. This CDR3 comprises 16 residues. Germline assignment: CDR1 SGHRS and CDR2 YFSETQ. CDR3 region: CASSRQVRVNYNEQFF. CDR3 sequence (DNA): TGCGCCAGCAGCCGACAGGTGCGGGTTAACTACAATGAGCAGTTCTTC.

The chain carries TRBV4-1 and TRBJ1-4; D unresolved. Germline loops: CDR1 MGHRA, CDR2 YSYEKL. This CDR3 spans 14 amino acids. V was pared by 7 bases and J by 5 bases, with 14 bases between. CDR3 region: CASNRGGFNEKLFF. The CDR3 bases are TGCGCCAGCAACAGAGGAGGGTTCAATGAAAAACTGTTTTTT.

The chain couples TRBV19 to TRBJ2-5; the D call may be TRBD1 or TRBD2 (5 bases each). The length of the CDR3 is 15 residues. The ends were cut back, 4 bases at V and 5 bases at J, with 17 bases in the middle. Per germline, CDR1 LNHDA and CDR2 SQIVND (reference sequence). The CDR3 loop is CASSNQGERSETQYF. The CDR3 region has the DNA TGTGCCAGTAGTAACCAGGGAGAGCGGTCGGAGACCCAGTACTTC.

CDR3 nucleotide sequence: TGTGCCAGCAGCCCTCCTATGCGCAAGGGCACTGAAGCTTTCTTT. Residues: CASSPPMRKGTEAFF. The chain recombines TRBV5-6 with TRBJ1-1, with D uncertain. CDR3 size: 15 residues. V shed 4 bases and J shed 4 bases, with 17 bases lying between them. Germline values: CDR1 SGHDT, CDR2 YYEEEE.

This rearrangement joins TRBV7-6 to TRBJ2-2; D may be TRBD2 (6 bases). Per germline, CDR1 SGHVS and CDR2 FNYEAQ. Trimming stripped 5 bases from V and 7 bases from J, with 23 bases between. This CDR3 spans 17 amino acids. CDR3 loop: CASSHFFEGGPHGELFF. The CDR3 DNA follows: TGTGCCAGCAGCCACTTTTTTGAGGGAGGACCGCACGGGGAGCTGTTTTTT.

The chain is built from TRBV5-1 and TRBJ2-7; maybe TRBD1 (6 bases). Germline CDR1 and CDR2: SGHRS and YFSETQ. V gave up 4 bases and J gave up 4 bases, with 15 bases separating them. The CDR3 is 14 residues long. CDR3 DNA sequence: TGCGCCAGCAGCCCCCCCGGGACAATGTACGAGCAGTACTTC. Amino acids: CASSPPGTMYEQYF.

DNA of the CDR3: TGTGCCACCCAAGGGGGTAGCGGGGAGCTGTTTTTT. It specifies CATQGGSGELFF. The V call is TRBV6-6, the J call TRBJ2-2, with D tentatively TRBD1 (6 bases). The CDR3 runs to 12 residues. The V end lost 10 bases, the J end lost 7 bases, and 13 bases lay between the germline ends. Germline V gene sequence: CDR1 MNHNY, CDR2 SVGAGI (reference sequence).

The V and J genes are TRBV7-2 and TRBJ1-6; D unresolved. The V end was cut by 4 bases, the J end by 10 bases, with 14 bases between. The CDR3 sequence is 14 residues long. The V gene's germline CDR1 is SGHTA and CDR2 FQGNSA. The CDR3 is CASSSHTGASPLHF. The CDR3 DNA follows: TGTGCCAGCAGCTCGCATACCGGAGCCTCACCCCTCCACTTT.

In DNA form, the CDR3 reads TGCAGCGTCGACGGACAGGGGACCTACAATGAGCAGTTCTTC. It is translated as CSVDGQGTYNEQFF. The chain uses TRBV29-1 and TRBJ2-1, with 9 nucleotides matching TRBD1. Germline V CDR1 and CDR2: SQVTM, ANQGSEA. The V gene end was trimmed by 6 bases and the J gene end by 2 bases; junction bases not matched to a gene: 5. This CDR3 region has 14 residues.

The V call is TRBV7-9, the J call TRBJ1-6; D is perhaps TRBD1 (5 bases). CDR1 SEHNR and CDR2 FQNEAQ come from the germline V gene (reference sequence). V lost 4 bases and J 3 bases, leaving 13 bases between the germline ends. This CDR3 comprises 16 residues. CDR3 region: CASSSVVGDYNSPLHF. DNA for the CDR3: TGTGCCAGCAGCTCTGTAGTGGGGGACTATAATTCACCCCTCCACTTT.

Note on this clone: The sample holds other DNA sequences that translate to the same CDR3. This sequence joins TRBV5-1 and TRBJ2-3, with D possibly matching TRBD1 (6 bases). This CDR3 has 14 amino acids. V was pared by 0 bases and J by 3 bases, with 8 bases between. The germline gives CDR1 SGHRS, CDR2 YFSETQ. CDR3 DNA sequence: TGCGCCAGCAGCTTGGAAGACAGGACAGATACGCAGTATTTT. As protein: CASSLEDRTDTQYF.

Only one count was recorded for this clone. The chain joins TRBV4-2 to TRBJ1-5; D not certain. The CDR3 contains 13 residues. V lost 0 bases, J lost 4 bases, and 4 bases lay in between. Germline loops: CDR1 LGHNA, CDR2 YNFKEQ. The CDR3 DNA sequence: TGTGCCAGCAGCCAAGATAGGAATCAGCCCCAGCATTTT. It encodes CASSQDRNQPQHF.

On this clone itself: This specimen includes other DNA sequences encoding the same CDR3. The V call is TRBV2, the J call TRBJ1-5; D is ambiguous. This CDR3 has 13 residues. Between the trimmed V and J ends, which lost 2 bases and 1 base, there was a span of 3 bases. Germline assignment: CDR1 SNHLY and CDR2 FYNNEI. CDR3 nucleotides: TGTGCCAGCAGTGAAAACAGCAATCAGCCCCAGCATTTT. It codes for CASSENSNQPQHF.

CDR3 loop: CAISTGGVYNEQFF. In DNA form, the CDR3 reads TGTGCCATCAGTACAGGAGGGGTTTACAATGAGCAGTTCTTC. The chain uses TRBV10-3 and TRBJ2-1, with D perhaps TRBD2 (6 bases). Trimming cost V 5 bases and J 4 bases, with 12 bases left between them. This CDR3 region has 14 residues. The germline gives CDR1 ENHRY, CDR2 SYGVKD.